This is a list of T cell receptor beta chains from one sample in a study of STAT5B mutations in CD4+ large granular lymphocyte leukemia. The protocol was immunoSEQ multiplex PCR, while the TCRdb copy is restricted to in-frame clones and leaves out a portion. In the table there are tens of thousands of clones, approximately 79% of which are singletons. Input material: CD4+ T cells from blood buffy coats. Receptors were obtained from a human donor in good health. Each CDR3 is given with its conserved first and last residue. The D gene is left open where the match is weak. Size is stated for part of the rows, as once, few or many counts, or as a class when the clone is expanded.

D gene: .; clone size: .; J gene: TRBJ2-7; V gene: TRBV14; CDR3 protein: CASSRLIGYEQYF; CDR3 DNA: TGTGCCAGCAGCCGACTAATTGGCTACGAGCAGTACTTC
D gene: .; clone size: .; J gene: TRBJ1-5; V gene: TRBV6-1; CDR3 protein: CASISTGPGNQPQHF; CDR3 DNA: TGTGCCAGCATATCTACAGGGCCGGGCAATCAGCCCCAGCATTTT
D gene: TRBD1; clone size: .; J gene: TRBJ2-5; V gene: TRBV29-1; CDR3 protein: CSGTGIGVETQYF; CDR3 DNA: TGCAGCGGGACAGGGATTGGGGTGGAGACCCAGTACTTC
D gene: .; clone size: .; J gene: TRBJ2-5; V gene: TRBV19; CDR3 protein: CASSAGVQETQYF; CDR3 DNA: TGTGCCAGTAGCGCAGGGGTCCAAGAGACCCAGTACTTC
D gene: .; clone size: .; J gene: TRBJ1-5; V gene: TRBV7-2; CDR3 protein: CASSLARGGNQPQHF; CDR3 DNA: TGTGCCAGCAGCTTAGCGCGCGGCGGCAATCAGCCCCAGCATTTT
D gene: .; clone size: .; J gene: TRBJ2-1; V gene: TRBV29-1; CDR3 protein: CSVSVQGHEQFF; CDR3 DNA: TGCAGCGTTTCTGTGCAAGGCCATGAGCAGTTCTTC
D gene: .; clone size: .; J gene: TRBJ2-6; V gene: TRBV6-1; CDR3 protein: CASSPNSGANVLTF; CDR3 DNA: TGTGCCAGCAGCCCAAACTCTGGGGCCAACGTCCTGACTTTC
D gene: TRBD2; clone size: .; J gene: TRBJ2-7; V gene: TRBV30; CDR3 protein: CAWRLAGAYEQYF; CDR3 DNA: TGTGCCTGGAGGTTAGCGGGAGCCTACGAGCAGTACTTC
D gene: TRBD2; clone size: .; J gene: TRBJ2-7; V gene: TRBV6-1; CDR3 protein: CASNIGTSGSYEQYF; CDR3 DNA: TGTGCCAGCAACATTGGGACTAGCGGATCCTACGAGCAGTACTTC
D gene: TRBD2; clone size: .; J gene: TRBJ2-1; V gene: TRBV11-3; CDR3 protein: CASSPSPIAGGRNEQFF; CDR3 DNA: TGTGCCAGCAGCCCCAGCCCGATAGCGGGGGGGCGAAATGAGCAGTTCTTC
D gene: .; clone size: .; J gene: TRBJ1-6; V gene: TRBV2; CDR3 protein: CASSAGPGATPLHF; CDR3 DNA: TGTGCCAGCAGTGCCGGGCCCGGGGCAACACCCCTCCACTTT
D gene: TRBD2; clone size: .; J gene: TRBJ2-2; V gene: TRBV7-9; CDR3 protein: CASSRTSGRGHGELFF; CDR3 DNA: TGTGCCAGCAGCCGGACTAGCGGGAGAGGTCACGGGGAGCTGTTTTTT
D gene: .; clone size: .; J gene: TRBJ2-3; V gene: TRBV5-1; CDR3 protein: CASSLAQAGAGDTQYF; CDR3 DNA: TGCGCCAGCAGCTTGGCCCAGGCAGGGGCAGGAGATACGCAGTATTTT
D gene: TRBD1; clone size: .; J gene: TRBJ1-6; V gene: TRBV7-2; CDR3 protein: CASSLEGTGYSPLHF; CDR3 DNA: TGTGCCAGCAGCTTAGAAGGGACAGGGTATTCACCCCTCCACTTT
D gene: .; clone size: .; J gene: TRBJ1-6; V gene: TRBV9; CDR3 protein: CASSVNRAGSPLHF; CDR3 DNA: TGTGCCAGCAGCGTCAACAGGGCCGGATCACCCCTCCACTTT
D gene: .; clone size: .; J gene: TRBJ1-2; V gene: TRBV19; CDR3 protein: CATTRGGSYGYTF; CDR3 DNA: TGTGCCACCACACGGGGGGGGAGCTATGGCTACACCTTC
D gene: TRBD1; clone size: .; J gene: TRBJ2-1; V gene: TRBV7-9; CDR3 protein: CASSAEQSGGSYNEQFF; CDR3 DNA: TGTGCCAGCAGCGCGGAGCAGTCAGGGGGCTCCTACAATGAGCAGTTCTTC
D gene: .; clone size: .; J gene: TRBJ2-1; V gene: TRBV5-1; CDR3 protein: CASSLSLSSYNEQFF; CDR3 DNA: TGCGCCAGCAGCTTAAGCTTGAGCTCCTACAATGAGCAGTTCTTC
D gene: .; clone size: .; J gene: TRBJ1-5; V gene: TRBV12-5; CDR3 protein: CASGLIDFSNQPQHF; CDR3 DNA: TGTGCTAGTGGTTTGATCGATTTTAGCAATCAGCCCCAGCATTTT
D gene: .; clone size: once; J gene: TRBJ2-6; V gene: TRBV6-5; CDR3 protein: CASSYGVSGANVLTF; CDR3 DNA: TGTGCCAGCAGTTACGGAGTCTCTGGGGCCAACGTCCTGACTTTC
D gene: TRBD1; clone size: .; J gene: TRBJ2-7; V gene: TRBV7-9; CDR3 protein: CASSLGQGLYF; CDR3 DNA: TGTGCCAGCAGCTTGGGACAGGGCCTGTACTTC
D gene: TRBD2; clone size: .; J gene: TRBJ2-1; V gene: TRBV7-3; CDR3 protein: CASSFSGGGNEQFF; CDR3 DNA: TGTGCCAGCAGTTTTAGCGGGGGAGGAAATGAGCAGTTCTTC
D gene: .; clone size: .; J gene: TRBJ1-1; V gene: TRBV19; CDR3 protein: CASKEGVNTEAFF; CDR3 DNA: TGTGCCAGTAAGGAGGGGGTGAACACTGAAGCTTTCTTT
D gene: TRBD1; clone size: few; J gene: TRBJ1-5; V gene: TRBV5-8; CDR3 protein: CASSLAGGGQPQHF; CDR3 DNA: TGTGCCAGCAGCTTGGCAGGGGGCGGTCAGCCCCAGCATTTT
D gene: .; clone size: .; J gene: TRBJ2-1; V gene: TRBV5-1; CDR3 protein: CASSFGNEQFF; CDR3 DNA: TGCGCCAGCAGCTTCGGGAATGAGCAGTTCTTC
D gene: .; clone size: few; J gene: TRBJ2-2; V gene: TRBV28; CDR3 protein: CATTGFNTGELFF; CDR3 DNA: TGTGCCACCACAGGTTTCAACACCGGGGAGCTGTTTTTT
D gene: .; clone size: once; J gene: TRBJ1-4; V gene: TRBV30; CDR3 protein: CAIVGINEKLFF; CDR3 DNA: TGTGCGATCGTGGGGATTAATGAAAAACTGTTTTTT
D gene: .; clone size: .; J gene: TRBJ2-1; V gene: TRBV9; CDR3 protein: CASSVATRNEQFF; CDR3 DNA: TGTGCCAGCAGCGTAGCTACCCGCAATGAGCAGTTCTTC
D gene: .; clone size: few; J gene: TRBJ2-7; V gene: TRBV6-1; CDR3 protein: CASRDNQISYEQYF; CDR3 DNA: TGTGCCAGCAGGGACAACCAGATTTCCTACGAGCAGTACTTC
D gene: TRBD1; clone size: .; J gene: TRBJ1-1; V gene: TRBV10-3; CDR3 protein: CAISEDRAENTEAFF; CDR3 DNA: TGTGCCATCAGTGAGGACAGGGCCGAGAACACTGAAGCTTTCTTT